This entry lists 2 T cell receptor beta chains sequenced from one sample in a study of cytomegalovirus exposure and HLA in healthy donors. Both 60 Vbeta primers and 13 Jbeta primers went into the PCR. Sequencing was performed with immunoSEQ multiplex PCR; in TCRdb, only in-frame clones are kept and a portion is missing. This repertoire shows 200,000 or so clones, about 77% found once; its top ten account for about 6%. The specimen was PBMCs. The receptor source for this set is a woman in her 30s in good health and CMV-seropositive.

The chain employs TRBV15 and TRBJ1-2; D unresolved. V lost 3 bases, J lost 5 bases, and 10 bases lay in between. CDR3 size: 13 residues. Germline lookup yields CDR1 LNHNV and CDR2 YYDKDF (reference sequence). DNA of the CDR3: TGTGCCACCAGCAGTGATACGGGATATGGCTACACCTTC. Amino acid sequence: CATSSDTGYGYTF.

The V and J genes are TRBV10-3 and TRBJ2-5, with 9 bases fitting TRBD2. Germline V lookup: CDR1 ENHRY, CDR2 SYGVKD. The junction had 5 bases not matched to a gene; V was cut back by 5 bases and J by 4 bases. The CDR3 spans 14 residues. This CDR3 reads CAISSGLARETQYF. The DNA of the CDR3 is TGTGCCATCAGTTCGGGACTAGCCCGAGAGACCCAGTACTTC.